This TCR beta chain was obtained from a study of T cell repertoires in cytomegalovirus infection. Study information: Indicated by public TCR beta signatures were CMV infection and matching HLA type.

Concerning this clonotype itself: Its specificity is not known.

MiXCR was run by TCRdb on the reads, yielding one entry per CDR3 protein. The sample gives 550,000 to 850,000 distinct CDR3 sequences, 33% of which show up once; 18% is in the top ten. V gave up 5 bases and J gave up 6 bases; unmatched junction bases: 3. Germline assignment: CDR1 SGHVS and CDR2 FNYEAQ. There are 14 residues in the CDR3. This chain uses TRBV7-6 with TRBJ1-4; 10 nucleotides align to TRBD1. Material: cultured PBMCs, obtained from culture after CMV antigen stimulation. This clonotype was sampled from a human donor in good health (CMV status not recorded). Some clones in this sample may be carry-over from other donors' samples. The DNA for the CDR3 is TGTGCCAGCAGCGACGGGACAGGGGATGAAAAACTGTTTTTT. Encoded protein: CASSDGTGDEKLFF.